What follows is one T cell receptor (beta chain) and its context. The record originates from a study of OX40 agonist ivuxolimab in advanced cancers. Libraries were prepared by immunoSEQ multiplex PCR; TCRdb keeps only in-frame clonotypes and omits some of them. Among around 85,000 clones listed, less than 95% were seen once. Germline trimming cut 0 bases from V and 8 bases from J; bases unmatched to any gene: 9. The germline gives CDR1 GTSNPN, CDR2 SVGIG (reference sequence). CDR3 length equals 16 residues. This TCR derives from an adult with an advanced solid tumor such as melanoma, head and neck, liver or kidney cancer. The chain combines TRBV30 with TRBJ2-1; the match to TRBD2 covers 11 bases. Sequencing was performed on CD4+ or CD8+ T cells sorted from blood, taken in a trial of the OX40 agonist ivuxolimab. The CDR3 sequence is CAWSVLAGEEGDEQFF. CDR3 in DNA: TGTGCCTGGAGTGTACTAGCGGGGGAAGAAGGCGATGAGCAGTTCTTC.